Listed here are 25 T cell receptor beta chains from one sample, sequenced in a study of shared clonotypes between healthy human individuals. Here immunoSEQ multiplex PCR was the method, and the copy in TCRdb shows in-frame clones only, minus some. The sample has a few hundred thousand clones, roughly four fifths seen once. The sample consisted of PBMCs. The receptors were sampled from a middle-aged woman in good health. Some clones in this sample may be carry-over from other donors' samples.

This clone was recorded at least ten times. The chain joins TRBV4-2 to TRBJ2-7; maybe TRBD2 (5 bases). V lost 0 bases and J lost 5, with 17 bases in between. The CDR3 is 16 residues long. Germline V CDR1 and CDR2: LGHNA, YNFKEQ. CDR3 nucleotide sequence: TGTGCCAGCAGCCAAGAGGTGGGAGTGGGTGGAAACGAGCAGTACTTC. This codes for CASSQEVGVGGNEQYF.

CDR3 sequence (DNA): TGTGCCAGCAGCAAACACCCCAGGGGTTATGGCTACACCTTC. Translated, it gives CASSKHPRGYGYTF. V is TRBV28 and J is TRBJ1-2; weak D call: TRBD1 (6 bases). The CDR3 consists of 14 residues. Trimming took 6 bases from V and 5 from J, leaving 16 bases between them. Looked up from germline, CDR1 is MDHEN and CDR2 is SYDVKM.

Concerning this clone itself: A much larger clone lies one base from this, so it may be a read error. Additional DNA sequences in this sample encode the identical CDR3. The gene calls are TRBV30 and TRBJ1-5; TRBD1 is a possible D gene (5 bases). Germline V gene lookup returns CDR1 GTSNPN and CDR2 SVGIG (reference sequence). The length of the CDR3 is 12 residues. V lost 2 bases, J lost 7 bases, and 9 bases lay in between. For the CDR3, the DNA is TGTGCCTGGAGTAGGGGCTTGCAGCCCCAGCATTTT. This codes for CAWSRGLQPQHF.

A word on this clone: Other DNA sequences in the same sample also yield this CDR3. V is TRBV7-8 and J is TRBJ2-7; D remains ambiguous. The CDR3 totals 15 residues. The germline V gene encodes CDR1 SGHVS and CDR2 FQNEAQ. V was cut by 5 bases and J by 0 bases, with 14 bases left in between. As DNA, the CDR3 is TGTGCCAGCAGCCCCGCCGTGGGTCTCTCCTACGAGCAGTACTTC. Protein product: CASSPAVGLSYEQYF.

CDR3 sequence: CASSELTSDTRSYEQYF. The CDR3 DNA follows: TGCGCCAGCAGTGAGTTAACTAGCGACACTCGGTCTTACGAGCAGTACTTC. The rearrangement links TRBV10-1 to TRBJ2-7; 7 nucleotides align to TRBD2. The CDR3 covers 17 residues. V lost 1 base to trimming and J lost 4 bases; unmatched junction nucleotides: 13. The germline V gene has CDR1 WNHNN and CDR2 SYGVQD (reference sequence).

The V and J genes are TRBV4-2 and TRBJ2-3, with TRBD2 identical over 8 bases. CDR3 length: 17 residues. The V gene end was trimmed by 0 bases and the J gene end by 1 base; junction bases not matched to a gene: 6. Per germline, CDR1 LGHNA and CDR2 YNFKEQ. The CDR3 DNA reads as TGTGCCAGCAGCCAAGATTGGGAGACTAGCGGCACAGATACGCAGTATTTT. This encodes CASSQDWETSGTDTQYF.

A remark on this clone: With only one base between it and a far larger clone, this is likely a read error. CDR3 region: CASRYSYEQYF. For the CDR3, the DNA is TGTGCCAGCAGGTACTCCTACGAGCAGTACTTC. The chain is built from TRBV6-1 and TRBJ2-7; no definite D call. Germline CDR1 reads MNHNS; CDR2 reads SASEGT. The CDR3 covers 11 residues. Trimming took 6 bases from V and 0 from J, leaving 3 bases between them.

Remarks on this clone: At one of its ends the junction is not consistent with the germline gene, which may arise from a read error. The chain joins TRBV5-1 to TRBJ2-7, with 10 positions matching TRBD1. The germline gives CDR1 SGHRS, CDR2 YFSETQ. The CDR3 is 14 residues long. Here the CDR3 DNA reads TGCGCCGGCAGCTGGACAGGGGGGAACTACGAGCAGTACTTC. Amino acids: CAGSWTGGNYEQYF.

The chain carries TRBV5-6 and TRBJ2-2; 9 bases align to TRBD1. Germline CDR1 and CDR2: SGHDT and YYEEEE. With 4 bases clipped from V and 3 bases from J, the junction kept 7 bases outside the gene matches. The CDR3 totals 16 residues. As DNA, the CDR3 is TGTGCCAGCAGCCTACAGGGGGCGCGGGACACCGGGGAGCTGTTTTTT. It yields the protein CASSLQGARDTGELFF.

This clone was detected ten times or more. At the DNA level, this CDR3 is encoded by other sequences in the same sample as well. This chain joins TRBV4-2 and TRBJ1-1; 8 nucleotides line up with TRBD1. V shed 3 bases, J shed 5 bases, and the junction held 17 bases outside the gene matches. The CDR3 sequence is 18 residues long. The germline CDR1 and CDR2 sequences are LGHNA and YNFKEQ. The CDR3 DNA is TGTGCCAGCAGCCAGGGGGGTCGTCGACAGGGGAAAGGGACTGAAGCTTTCTTT. This translates into CASSQGGRRQGKGTEAFF.

Comment on this clone: A far larger clone is a single base away, which makes a read error likely. This rearrangement joins TRBV27 to TRBJ2-7; 11 bases map to TRBD1. V dropped 5 bases and J dropped 2; count of bases not matched to a gene: 2. CDR3 length equals 14 residues. The germline V gene encodes CDR1 MNHEY and CDR2 SMNVEV (reference sequence). DNA for the CDR3: TGTGCCAGCAGTCGGACAGGGGGCACCTACGAGCAGTACTTC. This encodes CASSRTGGTYEQYF.

This clone appeared a single time. V usage is TRBV10-2 and J usage is TRBJ2-1; 7 nucleotides line up with TRBD2. The V and J ends lost 8 bases and 0 bases, in that order; junction bases with no gene match: 1. Germline lookup yields CDR1 WSHSY and CDR2 SAAADI. CDR3 size: 13 residues. CDR3 loop: CASERDSYNEQFF. The CDR3 nucleotides read TGCGCCAGCGAGCGGGACTCCTACAATGAGCAGTTCTTC.

V and J are TRBV10-3 and TRBJ2-2; perhaps D is TRBD1 or TRBD2 (5 bases each). The ends were cut back, 4 bases at V and 7 bases at J, with 16 bases in the middle. Per germline, CDR1 ENHRY and CDR2 SYGVKD. CDR3 length equals 15 residues. The CDR3 protein is CAISVLTGAGGELFF. The CDR3, as DNA: TGTGCCATCAGTGTCCTCACCGGGGCCGGCGGGGAGCTGTTTTTT.

This chain links TRBV2 with TRBJ1-4; possible D gene TRBD1, 5 bases. The CDR3 runs to 13 residues. The V gene lost 3 bases and the J gene lost 8 bases, with 10 bases spanning the gap. CDR1 is SNHLY, CDR2 FYNNEI, per germline. This CDR3 reads CASSDHQGEKLFF. As DNA, the CDR3 is TGTGCCAGCAGTGATCACCAGGGCGAAAAACTGTTTTTT.

This clone was counted at least ten times. This chain joins TRBV9 and TRBJ2-3; 12 bases are a match to TRBD1. Germline V gene lookup returns CDR1 SGDLS and CDR2 YYNGEE. V shed 3 bases, J shed 8 bases, and the junction held 13 bases outside the gene matches. The CDR3 covers 17 residues. DNA for the CDR3: TGTGCCAGCAGCGCCAACCCAGGGACAGGGGGCTTTGGTACGCAGTATTTT. It codes for CASSANPGTGGFGTQYF.

This sequence joins TRBV30 and TRBJ2-7; D is possibly TRBD1 or TRBD2 (5 bases each). The CDR3 is 15 residues long. The germline CDR1 and CDR2 sequences are GTSNPN and SVGIG (reference sequence). The V gene lost 3 bases and the J gene lost 4 bases, with 19 bases spanning the gap. CDR3 sequence reads: CAWSLKGTLQYEQYF. The CDR3 region has the DNA TGTGCCTGGAGCCTGAAAGGGACCCTTCAATACGAGCAGTACTTC.

The gene calls are TRBV5-1 and TRBJ2-1; 7 positions agree with TRBD1. This CDR3 region has 14 residues. Trimming cost V 3 bases and J 8 bases; bases outside gene matches: 8. Germline V CDR1 and CDR2: SGHRS, YFSETQ. The CDR3 nucleotides are TGCGCCAGCAGCTGGGACAGTGTTAAAGATGAGCAGTTCTTC. Amino acids: CASSWDSVKDEQFF.

This clone was detected many times. The sample has other DNA sequences that encode this CDR3 too. The V call is TRBV5-1, the J call TRBJ2-1; 13 nucleotides match TRBD2. CDR1 SGHRS and CDR2 YFSETQ come from the germline V gene. V trimming: 4 bases; J trimming: 10 bases; junction bases outside the gene matches: 8. The CDR3 spans 15 residues. CDR3 sequence (DNA): TGCGCCAGCAGCCCCTGGACTAGCGGGAGAGGAGAGCAGTTCTTC. This gives the protein CASSPWTSGRGEQFF.

The genes are TRBV4-2 and TRBJ1-1; no clear D. Trimming shortened V by 4 bases and J by 7 bases, and 16 bases separated the two germline ends. There are 14 residues in the CDR3. Germline CDR1 is LGHNA and CDR2 is YNFKEQ. The CDR3 DNA follows: TGTGCCAGCAGCCCTTGGGAGGGTACATATGAAGCTTTCTTT. Translated, it gives CASSPWEGTYEAFF.

Ten or more counts support this clone. The same CDR3 is also encoded by other DNA sequences in this sample. The rearrangement joins TRBV27 to TRBJ2-7, with 7 bases fitting TRBD2. The CDR3 length is 14 residues. Trimming cost V 6 bases and J 2 bases; bases outside gene matches: 7. From germline, CDR1 is MNHEY and CDR2 SMNVEV (reference sequence). The CDR3 nucleotides read TGTGCCAGCAGGGGGAGCGGGAAGGCCTACGAGCAGTACTTC. This translates into CASRGSGKAYEQYF.

This chain links TRBV4-3 with TRBJ1-2, with 11 bases matching TRBD1. Germline trimming cut 1 base from V and 7 bases from J; bases unmatched to any gene: 5. Per germline, CDR1 LGHNA and CDR2 YSLEER. The CDR3 is made up of 15 amino acids. The CDR3 coding sequence is TGCGCCAGCAGCCAAGGAGTCGGACAGGGGGCTGGCTACACCTTC. It specifies CASSQGVGQGAGYTF.

The V and J genes are TRBV18 and TRBJ2-2, with 8 bases aligning to TRBD2. The CDR3 contains 14 residues. J gave up 6 bases and V 1 base, and 1 base lay outside the gene matches. The germline gives CDR1 KGHSH, CDR2 LQKENI. The CDR3 here is CASSPLTSAGELFF. DNA for the CDR3: TGTGCCAGCTCACCACTGACTAGCGCCGGGGAGCTGTTTTTT.

The V call is TRBV11-2, the J call TRBJ2-1; D perhaps matches TRBD1 (6 bases). With 2 bases removed from V and 1 base from J, the gap between germline ends came to 9 bases. The germline CDR1 and CDR2 sequences are SGHAT and FQNNGV. The CDR3 is 15 amino acids. CDR3 amino acids: CASSLLRGSYNEQFF. Written as DNA, the CDR3 is TGTGCCAGCAGCTTATTGAGGGGGTCCTACAATGAGCAGTTCTTC.

This rearrangement joins TRBV7-9 to TRBJ2-2; tentatively, D is TRBD2 (6 bases). The V gene's germline CDR1 is SEHNR and CDR2 FQNEAQ (reference sequence). V gave up 7 bases and J gave up 4 bases, with 13 bases separating them. The CDR3 is 14 amino acids. CDR3 nucleotide sequence: TGTGCCAGCAATTCTCGGGGGAGCACCGGGGAGCTGTTTTTT. Protein product: CASNSRGSTGELFF.

This sequence joins TRBV19 and TRBJ1-2; D gene ambiguous. The CDR3 is 14 residues long. In germline, CDR1 is LNHDA, CDR2 SQIVND (reference sequence). Trimming removed 4 bases at V and 4 bases at J, with 13 bases between. CDR3 nucleotide sequence: TGTGCCAGTAGTAATACCGGATCAAGCTATGGCTACACCTTC. Translation gives CASSNTGSSYGYTF.